The 3 T cell receptor beta chains below all came from one sample that was sequenced in a study of blood T cell repertoires in COVID-19. Here immunoSEQ multiplex PCR was the method, and the copy in TCRdb shows in-frame clones only, minus some. The sample lists about 280,000 clones; about 85% were seen once. Sequencing was performed on peripheral blood. The receptors come from a human donor in a cohort sampled during active COVID-19.

The chain recombines TRBV24-1 with TRBJ2-2, with a tentative D call TRBD2 (6 bases). CDR3 length equals 14 residues. Germline CDR1 is KGHDR and CDR2 is SFDVKD. Trimming stripped 6 bases from V and 4 bases from J, with 11 bases between. CDR3 DNA: TGTGCCACCAGTCGTGACGGGAGCACCGGGGAGCTGTTTTTT. Protein: CATSRDGSTGELFF.

This chain uses TRBV3-1 (or the pseudogene TRBV3-2) with TRBJ2-7, with TRBD1 matching over 7 bases. Germline CDR1 and CDR2: LGHDT and YNNKEL (reference sequence). Trimming removed 1 base from V and 7 bases from J; junction bases left unmatched: 7. The CDR3 runs 14 residues. The CDR3 protein is CASSQGGGAGEQYF. CDR3 nucleotides: TGTGCCAGCAGCCAAGGAGGGGGCGCGGGTGAGCAGTACTTC.

Details on this clone: This sample also contains other DNA sequences that code for the same CDR3. V usage is TRBV19 and J usage is TRBJ1-5; the D gene is possibly TRBD1 (5 bases). The length of the CDR3 is 15 residues. V lost 3 bases, J lost 0 bases, and 9 bases lay in between. The germline gives CDR1 LNHDA, CDR2 SQIVND (reference sequence). CDR3 region: CASSIGGGSNQPQHF. CDR3 bases: TGTGCCAGTAGTATCGGGGGGGGTAGCAATCAGCCCCAGCATTTT.